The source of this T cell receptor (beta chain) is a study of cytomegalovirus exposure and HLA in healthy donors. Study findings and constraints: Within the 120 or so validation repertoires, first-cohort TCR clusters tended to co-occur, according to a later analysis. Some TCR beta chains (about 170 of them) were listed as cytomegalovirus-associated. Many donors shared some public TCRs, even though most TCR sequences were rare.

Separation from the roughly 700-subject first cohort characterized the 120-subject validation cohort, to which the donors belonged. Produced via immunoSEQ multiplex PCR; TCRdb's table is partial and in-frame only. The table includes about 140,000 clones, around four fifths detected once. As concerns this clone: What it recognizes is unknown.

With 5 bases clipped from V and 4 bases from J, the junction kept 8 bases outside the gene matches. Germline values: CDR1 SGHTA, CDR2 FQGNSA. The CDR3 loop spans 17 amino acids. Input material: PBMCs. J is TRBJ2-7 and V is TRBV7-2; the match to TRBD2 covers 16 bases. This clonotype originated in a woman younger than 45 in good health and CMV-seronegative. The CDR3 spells CASSRYGTSGGGYEQYF. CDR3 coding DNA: TGTGCCAGCAGCCGATACGGGACTAGCGGGGGGGGGTACGAGCAGTACTTC.